This is a list of T cell receptor beta chains from one sample in a study of vaccination and CD4 T cells after COVID-19. Via MiXCR, TCRdb re-called the PCR reads, giving one row per CDR3 protein. The sample contains about 21,000 distinct CDR3 sequences, 46% of which appear only once. These TCRs' antigens remain unknown. The sequencing used CD4+ T cells from blood, cultured in vitro, collected about 7 months after SARS-CoV-2 vaccination. The receptors here all came from a human donor who had recovered from COVID-19. Each CDR3 is given with its conserved first and last residue. The D gene is left open where the match is weak. A row's size may be missing; if present it is once, few, many or a size class.

len	d_gene	abundance	v_gene	j_gene	CDR3aa	CDR3nt
14	TRBD1	NA	TRBV6-1	TRBJ1-1	CASSRDRRMAEAFF	TGTGCCAGCAGTCGGGACAGGAGAATGGCTGAAGCTTTCTTT
14	NA	NA	TRBV20-1	TRBJ1-5	CSAQAGALNQPQHF	TGCAGTGCTCAGGCGGGGGCCCTCAATCAGCCCCAGCATTTT
14	NA	few	TRBV6-1	TRBJ1-2	CASSPAGGWYGYTF	TGTGCCAGCAGCCCAGCGGGGGGCTGGTATGGCTACACCTTC
15	NA	NA	TRBV7-2	TRBJ2-7	CASSLGGGLYYEQYF	TGTGCCAGCAGCTTAGGAGGGGGACTGTACTACGAGCAGTACTTC
15	NA	NA	TRBV11-2	TRBJ2-2	CASSLPLTNTGELFF	TGTGCCAGCAGCCTCCCCCTTACCAACACCGGGGAGCTGTTTTTT
15	TRBD2	few	TRBV20-1	TRBJ2-1	CSAEEGGGGYNEQFF	TGCAGTGCCGAAGAGGGTGGCGGGGGTTACAATGAGCAGTTCTTC
13	NA	NA	TRBV4-2	TRBJ1-5	CASSQGPDQPQHF	TGTGCCAGCAGCCAAGGACCTGATCAGCCCCAGCATTTT
13	NA	NA	TRBV20-1	TRBJ2-2	CSGYRGNTGELFF	TGCAGTGGATATAGAGGGAACACCGGGGAGCTGTTTTTT
14	NA	once	TRBV20-1	TRBJ2-7	CSARARRAYYEQYF	TGCAGTGCTAGGGCCCGGAGAGCCTACTACGAGCAGTACTTC
11	NA	NA	TRBV20-1	TRBJ1-2	CSGEYQGRYTF	TGCAGTGGCGAATATCAGGGCCGCTACACCTTC
15	TRBD2	few	TRBV7-3	TRBJ2-1	CASSPFGLALGEQFF	TGTGCCAGCAGCCCCTTTGGACTAGCGCTAGGTGAGCAGTTCTTC
15	TRBD2	NA	TRBV10-3	TRBJ2-1	CAISESILAGVEQFF	TGTGCCATCAGTGAGTCGATACTAGCGGGGGTGGAGCAGTTCTTC
13	TRBD2	few	TRBV20-1	TRBJ2-5	CSARLGGQETQYF	TGCAGTGCTAGATTGGGGGGGCAAGAGACCCAGTACTTC
16	NA	NA	TRBV7-6	TRBJ2-1	CASSLVGGASYNEQFF	TGTGCTAGCAGCTTAGTGGGGGGGGCTTCCTACAATGAGCAGTTCTTC
14	NA	NA	TRBV7-3	TRBJ2-3	CASSLATSTDTQYF	TGTGCCAGCAGCTTAGCGACTAGCACAGATACGCAGTATTTT
14	NA	NA	TRBV7-2	TRBJ2-1	CASSSQGGYNEQFF	TGTGCCAGCAGCTCTCAGGGGGGGTACAATGAGCAGTTCTTC
16	TRBD1	NA	TRBV5-6	TRBJ1-5	CASSLGGIQGDQPQHF	TGTGCCAGCAGCTTGGGGGGTATACAGGGGGATCAGCCCCAGCATTTT
14	TRBD2	few	TRBV20-1	TRBJ2-5	CSARASGRAETQYF	TGCAGTGCTAGAGCCAGCGGGAGGGCCGAGACCCAGTACTTC
15	NA	few	TRBV7-8	TRBJ2-7	CASSFRFSGPYEQYF	TGTGCCAGCAGCTTCCGTTTTAGCGGACCCTACGAGCAGTACTTC
15	NA	NA	TRBV6-5	TRBJ2-6	CASSYSSSGANVLTF	TGTGCCAGCAGTTACTCAAGCTCTGGGGCCAACGTCCTGACTTTC
16	TRBD2	once	TRBV27	TRBJ2-7	CASSFHGTSGSYEQYF	TGTGCCAGCAGTTTCCACGGGACTAGCGGTTCCTACGAGCAGTACTTC
15	TRBD1	few	TRBV7-3	TRBJ2-1	CASRLGTGGGGEQFF	TGTGCCAGCCGCTTAGGGACAGGGGGTGGCGGTGAGCAGTTCTTC
13	NA	NA	TRBV7-7	TRBJ2-5	CASSFGLRETQYF	TGTGCTAGCAGCTTTGGGCTTCGGGAGACCCAGTACTTC
15	NA	NA	TRBV5-1	TRBJ1-6	CASSLGPRGNSPLHF	TGCGCCAGCAGCTTGGGGCCTCGGGGAAATTCACCCCTCCACTTT
16	TRBD2	once	TRBV7-9	TRBJ2-3	CASTQNWGGRADTQYF	TGTGCCAGCACCCAAAACTGGGGCGGGAGGGCGGATACGCAGTATTTT
17	TRBD2	NA	TRBV20-1	TRBJ2-3	CSARAPFAGGNTDTQYF	TGCAGTGCTAGAGCACCTTTCGCGGGGGGAAACACAGATACGCAGTATTTT
14	NA	NA	TRBV2	TRBJ2-7	CASSASPVNGEQYF	TGTGCCAGCAGTGCCTCACCCGTAAACGGCGAGCAGTACTTC
16	TRBD1	NA	TRBV18	TRBJ2-5	CASSPPGTGGRETQYF	TGTGCCAGCTCACCACCGGGGACAGGGGGCCGGGAGACCCAGTACTTC
12	NA	once	TRBV5-1	TRBJ2-1	CASSLRGSEQFF	TGCGCCAGCAGCTTGAGAGGGAGTGAGCAGTTCTTC
14	NA	NA	TRBV7-2	TRBJ1-1	CASSPPGGNTEAFF	TGTGCCAGCTCTCCCCCGGGGGGCAACACTGAAGCTTTCTTT
13	NA	NA	TRBV6-5	TRBJ1-2	CASSYWGEYGYTF	TGTGCCAGCAGTTACTGGGGCGAGTATGGCTACACCTTC
14	TRBD2	once	TRBV20-1	TRBJ2-7	CSAARTSGSYEQYF	TGCAGTGCTGCCCGGACTAGCGGCTCCTACGAGCAGTACTTC
15	NA	NA	TRBV5-1	TRBJ2-5	CASSLAPPPQETQYF	TGCGCCAGCAGCTTGGCGCCTCCCCCCCAAGAGACCCAGTACTTC
14	TRBD2	few	TRBV5-5	TRBJ2-5	CASSLRLAVETQYF	TGTGCCAGCAGCTTACGGCTAGCGGTAGAGACCCAGTACTTC
15	TRBD2	NA	TRBV6-5	TRBJ2-5	CASSYPAAGEETQYF	TGTGCCAGCAGTTACCCGGCGGCGGGGGAAGAGACCCAGTACTTC
14	TRBD2	medium-sized	TRBV6-5	TRBJ2-7	CASSYGRESDEQYF	TGTGCCAGCAGTTACGGGAGGGAATCTGACGAGCAGTACTTC
12	TRBD1	NA	TRBV15	TRBJ2-1	CATSRVGQGLFF	TGTGCCACCAGCAGAGTAGGACAGGGGCTGTTCTTC
13	NA	NA	TRBV27	TRBJ2-5	CASSPLWGETQYF	TGTGCCAGCAGTCCCCTCTGGGGAGAGACCCAGTACTTC